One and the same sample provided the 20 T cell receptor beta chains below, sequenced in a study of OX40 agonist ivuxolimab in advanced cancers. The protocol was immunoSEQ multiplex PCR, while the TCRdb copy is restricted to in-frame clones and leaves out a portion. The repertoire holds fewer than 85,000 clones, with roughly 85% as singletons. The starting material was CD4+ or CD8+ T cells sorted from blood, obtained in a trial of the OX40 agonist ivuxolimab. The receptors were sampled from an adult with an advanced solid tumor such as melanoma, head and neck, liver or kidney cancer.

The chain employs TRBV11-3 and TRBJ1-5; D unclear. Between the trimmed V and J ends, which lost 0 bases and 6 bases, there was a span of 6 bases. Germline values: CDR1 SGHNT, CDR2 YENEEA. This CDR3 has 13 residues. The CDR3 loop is CASSLEEGQPQHF. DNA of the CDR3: TGTGCCAGCAGCTTAGAAGAGGGTCAGCCCCAGCATTTT.

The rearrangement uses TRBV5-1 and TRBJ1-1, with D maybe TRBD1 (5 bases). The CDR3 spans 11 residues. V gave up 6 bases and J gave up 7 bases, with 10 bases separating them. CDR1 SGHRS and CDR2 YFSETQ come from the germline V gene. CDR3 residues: CASKGVLEAFF. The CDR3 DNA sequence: TGCGCCAGCAAAGGGGTTCTTGAAGCTTTCTTT.

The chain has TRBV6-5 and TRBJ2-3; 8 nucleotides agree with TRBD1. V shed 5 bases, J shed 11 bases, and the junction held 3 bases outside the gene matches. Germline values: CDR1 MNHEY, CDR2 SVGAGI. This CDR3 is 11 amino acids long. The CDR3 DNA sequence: TGTGCCAGCAGTCAGGGGACAGGGCAGTATTTT. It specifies CASSQGTGQYF.

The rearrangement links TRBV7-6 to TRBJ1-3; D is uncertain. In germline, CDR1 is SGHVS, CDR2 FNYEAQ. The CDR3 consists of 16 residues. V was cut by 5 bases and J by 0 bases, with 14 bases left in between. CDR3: CASSATGPTSGNTIYF. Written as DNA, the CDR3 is TGTGCCAGCAGCGCCACCGGGCCTACCTCTGGAAACACCATATATTTT.

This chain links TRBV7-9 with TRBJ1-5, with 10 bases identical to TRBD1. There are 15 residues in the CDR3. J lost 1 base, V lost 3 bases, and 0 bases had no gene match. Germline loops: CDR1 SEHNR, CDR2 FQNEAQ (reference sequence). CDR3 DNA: TGTGCCAGCAGCTTGGGACAGGGGAGCAATCAGCCCCAGCATTTT. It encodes CASSLGQGSNQPQHF.

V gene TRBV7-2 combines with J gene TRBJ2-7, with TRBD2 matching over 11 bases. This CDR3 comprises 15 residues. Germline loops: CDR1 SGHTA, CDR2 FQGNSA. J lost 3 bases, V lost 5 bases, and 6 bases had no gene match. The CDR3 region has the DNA TGTGCCAGCAGCCGGACTAGCGGGCCCGACTACGAGCAGTACTTC. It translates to CASSRTSGPDYEQYF. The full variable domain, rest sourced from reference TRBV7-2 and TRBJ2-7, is GAGVSQSPSNKVTEKGKDVELRCDPISGHTALYWYRQSLGQGLEFLIYFQGNSAPDKSGLPSDRFSAERTGGSVSTLTIQRTQQEDSAVYLCASSRTSGPDYEQYFGPGTRLTVT.

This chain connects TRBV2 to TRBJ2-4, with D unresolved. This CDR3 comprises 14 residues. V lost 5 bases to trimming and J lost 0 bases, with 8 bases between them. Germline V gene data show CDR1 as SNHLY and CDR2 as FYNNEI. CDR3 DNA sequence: TGTGCCAGCAGTTTTAGCTTAGCCAAAAACATTCAGTACTTC. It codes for CASSFSLAKNIQYF.

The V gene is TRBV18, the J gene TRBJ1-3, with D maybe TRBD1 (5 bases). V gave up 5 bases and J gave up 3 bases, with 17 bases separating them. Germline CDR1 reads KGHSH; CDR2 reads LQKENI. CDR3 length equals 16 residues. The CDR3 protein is CASSSTGDGLGNTIYF. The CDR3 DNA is TGTGCCAGCTCATCCACGGGGGACGGACTTGGAAACACCATATATTTT.

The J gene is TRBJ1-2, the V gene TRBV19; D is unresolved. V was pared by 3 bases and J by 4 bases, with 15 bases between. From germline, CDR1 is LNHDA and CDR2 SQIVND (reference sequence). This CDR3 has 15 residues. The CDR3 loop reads CASSIQPGELYGYTF. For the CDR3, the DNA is TGTGCCAGTAGTATCCAGCCCGGGGAACTCTATGGCTACACCTTC.

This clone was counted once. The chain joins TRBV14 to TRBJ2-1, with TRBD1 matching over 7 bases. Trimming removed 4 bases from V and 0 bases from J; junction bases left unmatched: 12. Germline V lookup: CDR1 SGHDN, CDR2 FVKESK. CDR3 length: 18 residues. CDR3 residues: CASSPMTGTVSSYNEQFF. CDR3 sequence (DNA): TGTGCCAGCAGCCCCATGACAGGGACAGTCAGCTCCTACAATGAGCAGTTCTTC.

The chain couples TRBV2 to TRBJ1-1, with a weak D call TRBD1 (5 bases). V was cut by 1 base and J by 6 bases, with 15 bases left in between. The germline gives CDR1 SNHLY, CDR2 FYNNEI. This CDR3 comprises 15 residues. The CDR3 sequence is CASSEVLGGSAEAFF. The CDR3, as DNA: TGTGCCAGCAGTGAAGTCCTTGGGGGGTCCGCTGAAGCTTTCTTT.

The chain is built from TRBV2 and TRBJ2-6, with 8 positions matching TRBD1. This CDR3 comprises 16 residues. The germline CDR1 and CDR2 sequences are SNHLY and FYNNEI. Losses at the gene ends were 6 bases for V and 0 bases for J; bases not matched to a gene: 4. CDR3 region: CASSGQGSSGANVLTF. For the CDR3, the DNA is TGTGCCAGCAGCGGACAGGGAAGCTCTGGGGCCAACGTCCTGACTTTC.

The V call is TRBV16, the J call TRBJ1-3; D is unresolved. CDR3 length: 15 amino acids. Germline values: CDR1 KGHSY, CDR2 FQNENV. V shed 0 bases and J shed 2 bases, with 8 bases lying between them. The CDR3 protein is CASSQSPGTGNTIYF. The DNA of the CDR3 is TGTGCCAGCAGCCAATCTCCGGGGACTGGAAACACCATATATTTT.

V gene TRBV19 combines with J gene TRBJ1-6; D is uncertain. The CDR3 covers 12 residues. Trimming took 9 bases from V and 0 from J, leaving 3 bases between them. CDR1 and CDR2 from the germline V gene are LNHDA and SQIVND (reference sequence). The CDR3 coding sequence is TGTGCCAGCAGCTCCTATAATTCACCCCTCCACTTT. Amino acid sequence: CASSSYNSPLHF. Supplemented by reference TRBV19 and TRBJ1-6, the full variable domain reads DGGITQSPKYLFRKEGQNVTLSCEQNLNHDAMYWYRQDPGQGLRLIYYSQIVNDFQKGDIAEGYSVSREKKESFPLTVTSAQKNPTAFYLCASSSYNSPLHFGNGTRLTVT.

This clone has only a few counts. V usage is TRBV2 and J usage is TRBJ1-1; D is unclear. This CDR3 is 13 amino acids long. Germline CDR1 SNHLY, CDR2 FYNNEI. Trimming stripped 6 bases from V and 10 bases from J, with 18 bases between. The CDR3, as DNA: TGTGCCAGCAGCCAAAGTTGGGCCGAGGGAGCTTTCTTT. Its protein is CASSQSWAEGAFF. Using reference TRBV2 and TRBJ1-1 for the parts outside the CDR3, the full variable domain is EPEVTQTPSHQVTQMGQEVILRCVPISNHLYFYWYRQILGQKVEFLVSFYNNEISEKSEIFDDQFSVERPDGSNFTLKIRSTKLEDSAMYFCASSQSWAEGAFFGQGTRLTVV.

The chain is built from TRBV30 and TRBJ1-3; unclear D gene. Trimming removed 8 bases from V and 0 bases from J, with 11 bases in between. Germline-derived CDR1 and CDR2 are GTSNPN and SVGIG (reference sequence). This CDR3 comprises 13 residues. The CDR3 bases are TGTGCCCAGTCGGGTGCCTCTGGAAACACCATATATTTT. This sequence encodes CAQSGASGNTIYF.

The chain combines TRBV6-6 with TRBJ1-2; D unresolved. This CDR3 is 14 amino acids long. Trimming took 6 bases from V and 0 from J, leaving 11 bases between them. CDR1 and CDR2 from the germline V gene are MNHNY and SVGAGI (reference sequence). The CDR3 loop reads CASRTGTPNYGYTF. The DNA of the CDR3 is TGTGCCAGCAGGACGGGAACTCCTAACTATGGCTACACCTTC.

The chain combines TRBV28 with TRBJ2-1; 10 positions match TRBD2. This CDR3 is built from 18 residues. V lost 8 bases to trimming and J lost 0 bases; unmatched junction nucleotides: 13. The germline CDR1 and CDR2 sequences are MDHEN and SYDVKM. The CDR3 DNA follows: TGTGCCAGCGCTCCTAGCGGGGGCGTACCTTACTCCTACAATGAGCAGTTCTTC. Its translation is CASAPSGGVPYSYNEQFF.

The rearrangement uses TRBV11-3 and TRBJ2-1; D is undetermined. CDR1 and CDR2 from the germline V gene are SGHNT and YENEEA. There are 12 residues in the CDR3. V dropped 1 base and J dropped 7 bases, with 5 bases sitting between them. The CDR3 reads CASSLAANEQFF. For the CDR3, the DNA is TGTGCCAGCAGCTTAGCGGCGAATGAGCAGTTCTTC.

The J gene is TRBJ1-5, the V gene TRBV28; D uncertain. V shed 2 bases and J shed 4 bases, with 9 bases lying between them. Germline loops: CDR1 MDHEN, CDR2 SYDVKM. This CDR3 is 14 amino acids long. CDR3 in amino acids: CASSLGQINQPQHF. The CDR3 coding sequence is TGTGCCAGCAGTTTAGGTCAGATTAATCAGCCCCAGCATTTT.